This T cell receptor (beta chain) was captured by sequencing in a study of cytomegalovirus exposure and HLA in healthy donors. Study overall: There were 117 million unique TCR beta sequences, drawn from roughly 200 million T cells, in an earlier analysis. Study-wide findings and caveats: Several of the most significant clusters appeared, in a later analysis, to be linked to common viral pathogens. The study recorded 150 to 200 TCR beta chains that were cytomegalovirus-associated.

Notes on this clone: The antigen is unknown.

Both 60 Vbeta primers and 13 Jbeta primers went into the PCR. Only in-frame clones appear in the TCRdb table, and some are missing; sequencing was by immunoSEQ multiplex PCR. The sample holds about 190,000 clones; about 80% are singletons and the top ten take roughly 3.6%. The germline V gene has CDR1 SNHLY and CDR2 FYNNEI. V shed 3 bases and J shed 5 bases, with 16 bases lying between them. The CDR3 is made up of 15 amino acids. The chain has TRBV2 and TRBJ2-5; D is uncertain. The sequence was obtained from a middle-aged man in good health and CMV-seropositive. The sample comprised PBMCs. The CDR3 here is CASSDLLGESETQYF. The CDR3 DNA sequence: TGTGCCAGCAGTGATTTATTGGGCGAATCGGAGACCCAGTACTTC.